This entry lists 29 T cell receptor beta chains sequenced from one sample in a study of STAT5B mutations in CD4+ large granular lymphocyte leukemia. Some clones are missing from TCRdb's copy, which holds only in-frame ones; the method was immunoSEQ multiplex PCR. The sample includes about 45,000 clones, 80% to 90% of them seen just once. Source material: CD4+ T cells from blood buffy coats. The receptors derive from a human donor in good health.

V usage is TRBV7-3 and J usage is TRBJ2-5; either TRBD1 or TRBD2 may fit D (5 bases each). V lost 5 bases and J 5 bases, leaving 18 bases between the germline ends. CDR3 size: 15 residues. CDR1 and CDR2 from the germline V gene are SGHTA and FQGTGA. CDR3 sequence reads: CASSPSGTWGETQYF. For the CDR3, the DNA is TGTGCCAGCAGCCCATCCGGGACCTGGGGGGAGACCCAGTACTTC.

This clone was detected a few times. The chain joins TRBV6-1 to TRBJ1-5; TRBD1 agrees at 7 bases. Trimming removed 6 bases from V and 8 bases from J; junction bases left unmatched: 10. The CDR3 totals 14 residues. Germline CDR1 reads MNHNS; CDR2 reads SASEGT. The CDR3 DNA follows: TGTGCCAGCAGGAGACAGGGAAATTTAGAGCCCCAGCATTTT. This encodes CASRRQGNLEPQHF.

This chain uses TRBV19 with TRBJ1-1; 7 bases match TRBD1. Germline CDR1 LNHDA, CDR2 SQIVND (reference sequence). The CDR3 totals 13 residues. J gave up 2 bases and V 7 bases, and 4 bases lay outside the gene matches. CDR3 amino acids: CASIRQGNTEAFF. The CDR3 DNA reads TGTGCCAGTATTCGACAGGGCAACACTGAAGCTTTCTTT.

The gene calls are TRBV9 and TRBJ2-2; TRBD1 aligns across 7 bases. V gave up 3 bases and J gave up 6 bases; unmatched junction bases: 2. Germline loops: CDR1 SGDLS, CDR2 YYNGEE. This CDR3 has 13 amino acids. The CDR3, as DNA: TGTGCCAGCAGCGGACAGGGATCCGGGGAGCTGTTTTTT. This translates into CASSGQGSGELFF.

The V and J genes are TRBV19 and TRBJ2-5; D may be TRBD2 (5 bases). This CDR3 is 13 amino acids long. Deletions cut 5 bases from V and 1 base from J, with 8 bases between. The V gene's germline CDR1 is LNHDA and CDR2 SQIVND (reference sequence). The CDR3 nucleotides are TGTGCCAGTAGTGGAGGCAGCCAAGAGACCCAGTACTTC. Translated: CASSGGSQETQYF.

In its sample, this clone was seen once. The CDR3 DNA sequence: TGTGCCAGCAGCCAAGAACAAGGGGGGTCCCAGCATTTT. Protein product: CASSQEQGGSQHF. This chain uses TRBV14 with TRBJ1-5; tentative D call: TRBD1 (6 bases). V was pared by 0 bases and J by 11 bases, with 11 bases between. The germline gives CDR1 SGHDN, CDR2 FVKESK. The CDR3 runs to 13 residues.

This CDR3 reads CASSAELLAVDRETQYF. The CDR3 DNA sequence: TGTGCCAGCAGTGCCGAGTTACTAGCGGTAGATAGGGAGACCCAGTACTTC. The rearrangement joins TRBV2 to TRBJ2-5; the match to TRBD2 covers 8 bases. The V segment lost 4 bases and the J segment 5 bases; nucleotides outside the gene matches: 15. The germline V gene has CDR1 SNHLY and CDR2 FYNNEI. This CDR3 has 17 residues.

The gene calls are TRBV6-5 and TRBJ1-1; D gene uncertain. From germline, CDR1 is MNHEY and CDR2 SVGAGI. The CDR3 is 13 residues long. Trimming left V 2 bases short and J 1 base short, with 5 bases between. The CDR3 here is CASSYLGNTEAFF. CDR3 coding DNA: TGTGCCAGCAGTTACCTCGGGAACACTGAAGCTTTCTTT.

This clone came up a few times. The chain links TRBV6-1 to TRBJ2-7, with 10 bases that match TRBD1. After removal of 3 bases from V and 4 bases from J, the junction contained 3 bases not matched to a gene. The CDR3 runs 14 residues. Germline V gene data show CDR1 as MNHNS and CDR2 as SASEGT. The CDR3 DNA follows: TGTGCCAGCAGTGATTTGGGACAGGGGTACGAGCAGTACTTC. Residues: CASSDLGQGYEQYF.

V usage is TRBV2 and J usage is TRBJ2-5, with D unclear. The J call may be mistaken, given a closer DNA end match to TRBJ2-7. Germline assignment: CDR1 SNHLY and CDR2 FYNNEI. This CDR3 is 13 amino acids long. In nucleotides, the CDR3 is TGTGCCTCGACCACAGCATGGAACTACGAGCAGTACTTC. As protein: CASTTAWNYEQYF.

The CDR3 DNA reads TGTGCCAGCAGCTCAAAAGGAGGCCCCTACGAGCAGTACTTC. Its translation: CASSSKGGPYEQYF. The genes are TRBV7-2 and TRBJ2-7; D perhaps matches TRBD2 (5 bases). Trimming took off 4 bases at V and 2 bases at J, with 12 bases between the two ends. CDR1 is SGHTA and CDR2 is FQGNSA in the germline V gene. The CDR3 runs to 14 residues. Based on the CDR3 plus reference TRBV7-2 and TRBJ2-7, the full variable domain is GAGVSQSPSNKVTEKGKDVELRCDPISGHTALYWYRQSLGQGLEFLIYFQGNSAPDKSGLPSDRFSAERTGGSVSTLTIQRTQQEDSAVYLCASSSKGGPYEQYFGPGTRLTVT.

The genes are TRBV5-1 and TRBJ1-5, with 8 bases fitting TRBD1. There are 15 residues in the CDR3. V was pared by 1 base and J by 0 bases, with 0 bases of the junction left unmatched. Per germline, CDR1 SGHRS and CDR2 YFSETQ. For the CDR3, the DNA is TGCGCCAGCAGCTTGACAGGGGGTAGCAATCAGCCCCAGCATTTT. Its protein product is CASSLTGGSNQPQHF.

V usage is TRBV4-2 and J usage is TRBJ1-4; TRBD1 agrees at 8 bases. CDR1 and CDR2 (germline): LGHNA, YNFKEQ. The length of the CDR3 is 15 residues. Trimming cost V 3 bases and J 8 bases; bases outside gene matches: 8. The DNA of the CDR3 is TGTGCCAGCAGCCATAAGGACAGGGACCCGGAAAAACTGTTTTTT. This gives the protein CASSHKDRDPEKLFF.

The J gene is TRBJ1-2, the V gene TRBV9; TRBD1 is a possible D gene (5 bases). V was pared by 0 bases and J by 3 bases, with 9 bases between. Per the germline V gene, CDR1 is SGDLS and CDR2 is YYNGEE. The CDR3 runs 14 residues. The CDR3, as DNA: TGTGCCAGCAGCGTAGCAGAGGGGTACTATGGCTACACCTTC. Translation gives CASSVAEGYYGYTF.

This clone has a single count. The V call is TRBV2, the J call TRBJ2-5, with D unclear. Trimming left V 3 bases short and J 7 bases short, with 3 bases between. This CDR3 is built from 10 residues. Germline V gene data show CDR1 as SNHLY and CDR2 as FYNNEI. CDR3 bases: TGTGCCAGCAGTGAGGCGACCCAGTACTTC. This sequence encodes CASSEATQYF. The whole variable domain, remainder taken from reference TRBV2 and TRBJ2-5, is EPEVTQTPSHQVTQMGQEVILRCVPISNHLYFYWYRQILGQKVEFLVSFYNNEISEKSEIFDDQFSVERPDGSNFTLKIRSTKLEDSAMYFCASSEATQYFGPGTRLLVL.

The chain couples TRBV7-9 to TRBJ2-1; D possibly uses TRBD1 or TRBD2 (5 bases each). The CDR3 totals 16 residues. V was clipped by 5 bases and J by 5 bases, with 19 bases between them. Germline loops: CDR1 SEHNR, CDR2 FQNEAQ (reference sequence). The CDR3 region has the DNA TGTGCCAGCAGCCCGTTTAGCGCCTCAGGGAACAATGAGCAGTTCTTC. Translating gives CASSPFSASGNNEQFF.

The genes are TRBV5-1 and TRBJ2-6, with a weak D call TRBD1 (6 bases). The germline V gene encodes CDR1 SGHRS and CDR2 YFSETQ. The CDR3 consists of 18 residues. The germline V and J ends were trimmed by 0 bases and 0 bases, with 13 bases remaining between them. The CDR3 nucleotides read TGCGCCAGCAGCTTGGCCCCATCGACAGGCTCTGGGGCCAACGTCCTGACTTTC. Encoded protein: CASSLAPSTGSGANVLTF.

The V and J genes are TRBV5-1 and TRBJ1-1; the D gene is possibly TRBD1 (6 bases). The V end was cut by 4 bases, the J end by 0 bases, with 10 bases between. Germline lookup yields CDR1 SGHRS and CDR2 YFSETQ. This CDR3 contains 14 residues. CDR3 protein: CASSTGQLNTEAFF. Here the CDR3 DNA reads TGCGCCAGCAGCACCGGACAGCTGAACACTGAAGCTTTCTTT.

V and J are TRBV18 and TRBJ2-2; the D is unclear. CDR3 length: 15 residues. V was trimmed by 0 bases and J by 3 bases, leaving 8 bases between them. Germline values: CDR1 KGHSH, CDR2 LQKENI. The CDR3, as DNA: TGTGCCAGCTCACCACCCGGCGGTTACACCGGGGAGCTGTTTTTT. Its protein is CASSPPGGYTGELFF.

This chain connects TRBV13 to TRBJ1-1; D unclear. This CDR3 spans 17 amino acids. V gave up 1 base and J gave up 0 bases, with 15 bases separating them. Germline CDR1 reads PRHDT; CDR2 reads FYEKMQ (reference sequence). CDR3 bases: TGTGCCAGCAGCTTAGTGAGGCGGACTAGAATGAACACTGAAGCTTTCTTT. The encoded protein is CASSLVRRTRMNTEAFF.

The CDR3 loop is CATVRAPGNSPLHF. CDR3 nucleotide sequence: TGTGCCACCGTCCGGGCCCCGGGGAATTCACCCCTCCACTTT. The V call is TRBV6-1, the J call TRBJ1-6; D remains unclear. V was cut by 10 bases and J by 7 bases, with 17 bases left in between. Germline CDR1 and CDR2: MNHNS and SASEGT. This CDR3 has 14 amino acids.

V usage is TRBV5-1 and J usage is TRBJ2-5; D unresolved. With 1 base removed from V and 1 base from J, the gap between germline ends came to 11 bases. This CDR3 has 15 amino acids. In germline, CDR1 is SGHRS, CDR2 YFSETQ. The DNA for the CDR3 is TGCGCCAGCAGCTTGAGGGCAGGAGTCCAAGAGACCCAGTACTTC. Translating gives CASSLRAGVQETQYF.

The chain links TRBV27 to TRBJ1-2; 8 bases map to TRBD1. The CDR3 totals 14 residues. V shed 5 bases, J shed 6 bases, and the junction held 8 bases outside the gene matches. Germline V gene sequence: CDR1 MNHEY, CDR2 SMNVEV (reference sequence). The DNA for the CDR3 is TGTGCCAGCAGTCGCCGGGACAGGAGAAATGGCTACACCTTC. This translates into CASSRRDRRNGYTF.

The chain uses TRBV7-8 and TRBJ1-1; a possible D gene is TRBD1 (5 bases). The CDR3 contains 13 residues. With 4 bases removed from V and 1 base from J, the gap between germline ends came to 7 bases. CDR1 is SGHVS, CDR2 FQNEAQ, per germline. CDR3 sequence (DNA): TGTGCCAGCAGCTCGACAGAGAACACTGAAGCTTTCTTT. Protein sequence: CASSSTENTEAFF.

This clone was seen a single time. The chain employs TRBV4-3 and TRBJ2-1; D ambiguous. Germline V gene sequence: CDR1 LGHNA, CDR2 YSLEER. V lost 1 base to trimming and J lost 3 bases, with 7 bases between them. The CDR3 covers 14 residues. The CDR3 DNA reads TGCGCCAGCAGCCAAGGTTCCTTCTACAATGAGCAGTTCTTC. Protein: CASSQGSFYNEQFF.

The CDR3, as DNA: TGTGCCAGCAGTCAGACTCCGGGACAGGGGGCCAAAAACATTCAGTACTTC. Amino acid sequence: CASSQTPGQGAKNIQYF. This chain connects TRBV27 to TRBJ2-4; 10 bases line up with TRBD1. CDR1 MNHEY and CDR2 SMNVEV come from the germline V gene (reference sequence). The junction had 8 bases not matched to a gene; V was cut back by 5 bases and J by 1 base. The CDR3 has 17 amino acids.

This chain uses TRBV6-1 with TRBJ1-2, with unresolved D. The ends were cut back, 7 bases at V and 4 bases at J, with 13 bases in the middle. This CDR3 spans 13 amino acids. In germline, CDR1 is MNHNS, CDR2 SASEGT. The DNA for the CDR3 is TGTGCCAGCACCCCGACCGGGTTCTATGGCTACACCTTC. Translated: CASTPTGFYGYTF.

The chain employs TRBV6-1 and TRBJ1-5; D gene unclear. CDR1 and CDR2 from the germline V gene are MNHNS and SASEGT. The germline V and J ends were trimmed by 2 bases and 2 bases, with 13 bases remaining between them. This CDR3 comprises 16 residues. DNA for the CDR3: TGTGCCAGCAGTGAACCGGAGAGAGTAGGCAATCAGCCCCAGCATTTT. This codes for CASSEPERVGNQPQHF.

The rearrangement links TRBV30 to TRBJ2-3; D unclear. This CDR3 is built from 12 residues. The germline gives CDR1 GTSNPN, CDR2 SVGIG (reference sequence). V lost 4 bases and J 5 bases, leaving 10 bases between the germline ends. This CDR3 reads CAWTPWEDTQYF. The DNA of the CDR3 is TGTGCCTGGACTCCCTGGGAAGATACGCAGTATTTT.